These T cell receptor beta chains were read from a single sample in a study of CD8 T cells in Susac syndrome. In TCRdb, the immunoSEQ multiplex PCR reads were re-called with MiXCR into one record per CDR3 protein. The sample shows 150,000 to 200,000 distinct CDR3 sequences, roughly 95% of them seen only once. Sequencing was carried out using CD8+ T cells from PBMCs. The receptors derive from a human donor with multiple sclerosis. CDR3s include the opening cysteine and the closing phenylalanine or tryptophan. Some rows have no size entry. The others give once, few or many, or a class for an expanded clone.

v_call	clone_size	cdr3_aa
TRBV30	-	CAWSAGGFYGYTF
TRBV14	-	CASSQDIETQYF
TRBV27	-	CASSSLGGNEKLFF
TRBV13	-	CASSLVEGPNEKLFF
TRBV1	-	CTSSQDLHWRGELFF
TRBV20-1	-	CSARVGGQSDEKLFF
TRBV30	-	CAWNSGGVHNEQFF
TRBV14	-	CASSHWTGNGYTF
TRBV19	-	CASKSTGALQETQYF
TRBV7-6	-	CASSLPGASGRAHTGELFF
TRBV12-3/TRBV12-4	once	CASSSRGTIPGETQYF
TRBV3-1	-	CASSQERPHGTQYF
TRBV6-4	-	CASSEGNTGELFF
TRBV5-6	-	CASSLFRDSTDTQYF
TRBV29-1	-	CSVEDGQWLGQYF
TRBV29-1	-	CSVAGDGYTF
TRBV4-1	once	CASSQDRQGVYNEQFF
TRBV24-1	once	CATSEVQGELFF
TRBV30	-	CAWSPEITVTDTQYF
TRBV29-1	-	CSVYQGARGYTF
TRBV27	-	CASSGTSGATGELFF
TRBV7-9	-	CASSRGQGAPGANVLTF
TRBV29-1	-	CSVDRTNYGYTF
TRBV7-9	-	CASSLEEVGQDPYEQYF
TRBV20-1	-	CSALPDGPSSYNEQFF
TRBV9	-	CASSATGAAEQYF
TRBV5-6	-	CASSIRDRGPDTQYF
TRBV15	-	CATSRATGKDTQYF
TRBV13	-	CASSSRGQAWGLAGYNEQFF
TRBV30	-	CAWTPLREWPYNEQFF
TRBV5-1	-	CASSLDRGAEAFF
TRBV9	-	CASSVATIQLPGVAYNEQFF
TRBV14	-	CASSAGFSYEQYF
TRBV19	-	CASIPRTGITTEAFF
TRBV10-3	-	CAISNSGSGGTDTQYF
TRBV7-9	-	CASSLALRSSNEQFF
TRBV30	-	CAWSVLGGQETQYF
TRBV12-3/TRBV12-4	-	CASRADRNNEQFF
TRBV29-1	-	CSVEGDGQPQHF
TRBV29-1	-	CSVESGTPEPNTEAFF
TRBV4-2	-	CASSLIWGQNTGELFF
TRBV6-5	-	CASSYSGLAGEQFF
TRBV1	-	CTSSQDLRTNQPQHF
TRBV5-1	-	CASSLRQGGEQYF
TRBV7-8	-	CASSSRNQPQHF
TRBV30	-	CAWSPLAITDTQYF
TRBV20-1	-	CSVRPGRTDTQYF
TRBV12-3/TRBV12-4	-	CASRPSGVGIYNEQFF
TRBV27	-	CASSALAGGSTDTQYF